This T cell receptor beta chain was retrieved from a study of shared clonotypes between healthy human individuals. Turning to the study itself: Each donor contributed plates that comprised three CD4 naive, three CD4 memory, two CD8 naive and one CD8 memory.

General observations from the study: Only a few donors were included, so the genetic and exposure-history diversity represented was limited. Memory subsets generally showed lower estimated richness than naive subsets.

Germline V gene sequence: CDR1 MNHEY, CDR2 SVGAGI. V was pared by 6 bases and J by 9 bases, with 21 bases between. The CDR3 extends over 15 amino acids. CD8 cells regarded as naive lacked CD45RO, were positively chosen for CCR7, and omitted terminally differentiated effector memory CD45RA+ cells. Across several immunoSEQ plates, the genomic DNA of each subset was split evenly. TCRdb keeps only in-frame clones here, not all; method: immunoSEQ multiplex PCR. The sample carries around 1.9 million clones, approximately 94% recorded once. In the case of this clone: Its antigen is still unknown.

Material: naive CD8+ T cells from PBMCs. This chain uses TRBV6-5 with TRBJ2-1, with no clear D. The sequence derives from a man younger than 30 in good health. Some clones in this sample may be carry-over from other donors' samples. DNA of the CDR3: TGTGCCAGCAGCCAAGGTGACCAGCCGGCGGCTGAGCAGTTCTTC. It translates to CASSQGDQPAAEQFF.